Presented here are 28 T cell receptor beta chains from one specimen sequenced in a study of response to subunit inactivated influenza vaccine. TCRdb reanalysed the RT-PCR reads using MiXCR and keeps one entry per CDR3 protein. The sample has about 530,000 distinct CDR3 sequences; 10% to 15% are singletons. Sequenced here: PBMCs from blood, sampled roughly 45 days after vaccination. Receptor source: a man over 45 who received an inactivated influenza vaccine.

The chain couples TRBV3-1 to TRBJ2-1; tentatively, D is TRBD2 (6 bases). Trimming took off 3 bases at V and 8 bases at J, with 11 bases between the two ends. CDR1 and CDR2 (germline): LGHDT, YNNKEL (reference sequence). The CDR3 totals 13 residues. CDR3 loop: CASSHTGEHEQFF. The CDR3 DNA sequence: TGTGCCAGCAGCCATACGGGAGAGCATGAGCAGTTCTTC.

This clonotype has a handful of counts. In DNA, the CDR3 is TGTGCCAGCAGTTTTTCTGGGAACGAAAAACTGTTTTTT. It specifies CASSFSGNEKLFF. V usage is TRBV12-3 or TRBV12-4 and J usage is TRBJ1-4; no reliable D call. V was cut by 3 bases and J by 8 bases, with 10 bases left in between. There are 13 residues in the CDR3.

This clonotype was recorded a few times. The chain joins TRBV7-2 to TRBJ2-1, with D possibly matching TRBD1 (6 bases). The CDR3 totals 13 residues. V lost 5 bases and J 10 bases, leaving 15 bases between the germline ends. CDR1 and CDR2 from the germline V gene are SGHTA and FQGNSA. The CDR3 bases are TGTGCCAGCAGCCCGGGGACAAGGGGAGAGCAGTTCTTC. It encodes CASSPGTRGEQFF.

This clonotype was observed a handful of times. This chain connects TRBV7-2 to TRBJ2-5, with D unclear. From germline, CDR1 is SGHTA and CDR2 FQGNSA. V gave up 2 bases and J gave up 1 base, with 8 bases separating them. CDR3 length equals 14 residues. The chain's CDR3 is CASSLHGVQETQYF. CDR3 DNA: TGTGCCAGCAGCTTACACGGAGTCCAAGAGACCCAGTACTTC.

This chain connects TRBV3-1 to TRBJ2-7; unclear D gene. V dropped 6 bases and J dropped 2 bases, with 11 bases sitting between them. Germline CDR1 is LGHDT and CDR2 is YNNKEL (reference sequence). This CDR3 comprises 13 residues. CDR3 DNA sequence: TGTGCCAGCAGTGGCTACCTAACCTACGAGCAGTACTTC. Its translation is CASSGYLTYEQYF.

This clonotype occurred a few times. V gene TRBV6-1 combines with J gene TRBJ2-1, with 8 bases lining up with TRBD1. Trimming cost V 5 bases and J 2 bases; bases outside gene matches: 8. The CDR3 spans 16 residues. Per the germline V gene, CDR1 is MNHNS and CDR2 is SASEGT. The CDR3: CASSQGQGAAYNEQFF. The CDR3 bases are TGTGCCAGCAGTCAAGGACAGGGCGCGGCCTACAATGAGCAGTTCTTC.

The V and J genes are TRBV20-1 and TRBJ2-3; possible D gene TRBD2, 6 bases. Trimming shortened V by 8 bases and J by 1 base, and 16 bases separated the two germline ends. Per the germline V gene, CDR1 is DFQATT and CDR2 is SNEGSKA (reference sequence). There are 14 residues in the CDR3. CDR3 sequence: CSPSGGVGTDTQYF. Written as DNA, the CDR3 is TGCAGTCCTTCCGGCGGGGTCGGCACAGATACGCAGTATTTT.

This clonotype was observed a handful of times. The genes are TRBV27 and TRBJ2-5; possibly TRBD2 for D (6 bases). Germline V gene sequence: CDR1 MNHEY, CDR2 SMNVEV (reference sequence). This CDR3 spans 14 amino acids. The germline V and J ends were trimmed by 3 bases and 9 bases, with 17 bases remaining between them. The CDR3 loop is CASSLGETGGSQYF. DNA for the CDR3: TGTGCCAGCAGTTTGGGGGAGACTGGGGGGTCCCAGTACTTC.

The chain combines TRBV28 with TRBJ2-7, with D perhaps matching TRBD2 (5 bases). Trimming pared 10 bases from V and 4 bases from J, leaving 17 bases between. Germline V CDR1 and CDR2: MDHEN, SYDVKM. CDR3 size: 13 residues. CDR3 coding DNA: TGTGCCATTTTAAAGGCGGGCGGTTACGAGCAGTACTTC. It yields the protein CAILKAGGYEQYF. The full variable domain, rest sourced from reference TRBV28 and TRBJ2-7, is DVKVTQSSRYLVKRTGEKVFLECVQDMDHENMFWYRQDPGLGLRLIYFSYDVKMKEKGDIPEGYSVSREKKERFSLILESASTNQTSMYLCAILKAGGYEQYFGPGTRLTVT.

This chain connects TRBV12-3 or TRBV12-4 to TRBJ2-1; 10 bases agree with TRBD2. The CDR3 totals 16 residues. J was trimmed by 5 bases and V by 3 bases; bases with no gene match: 7. The CDR3 bases are TGTGCCAGCAGTTTTCCCGGGACTAGCGTCCACAATGAGCAGTTCTTC. Amino acids: CASSFPGTSVHNEQFF.

The chain has TRBV7-9 and TRBJ1-2, with D possibly TRBD1 on 6 matching bases. This CDR3 has 14 amino acids. Trimming pared 1 base from V and 7 bases from J, leaving 13 bases between. Germline V gene data show CDR1 as SEHNR and CDR2 as FQNEAQ (reference sequence). The CDR3 loop reads CASSLGQEESGYTF. CDR3 DNA sequence: TGTGCCAGCAGCTTAGGACAGGAGGAGAGTGGCTACACCTTC.

This clonotype was seen more than once but under ten times. The CDR3 DNA reads as TGCAGCGTGGGCACAGTACTTAACACTGAAGCTTTCTTT. This gives the protein CSVGTVLNTEAFF. This chain links TRBV29-1 with TRBJ1-1; D unresolved. CDR3 length: 13 amino acids. Germline V CDR1 and CDR2: SQVTM, ANQGSEA. V lost 6 bases, J lost 2 bases, and 13 bases lay in between.

This clonotype came up a few times. The chain is built from TRBV10-3 and TRBJ2-7; 14 bases line up with TRBD2. Trimming removed 2 bases from V and 7 bases from J; junction bases left unmatched: 4. CDR3 size: 15 residues. Germline V gives CDR1 ENHRY, CDR2 SYGVKD. The CDR3 here is CAISEPGLAGEEQYF. The CDR3, as DNA: TGTGCCATCAGTGAGCCGGGACTAGCGGGGGAAGAGCAGTACTTC.

In its sample, this clonotype was seen a few times. The chain employs TRBV7-6 and TRBJ1-6; a weak D match, TRBD1 (6 bases). Trimming removed 5 bases from V and 7 bases from J, with 18 bases in between. Germline CDR1 SGHVS, CDR2 FNYEAQ. The CDR3 spans 16 residues. The CDR3 nucleotides read TGTGCCAGCAGCCCGCTGCCCAGGGGTGGAAATTCACCCCTCCACTTT. Its protein is CASSPLPRGGNSPLHF.

The chain links TRBV20-1 to TRBJ1-6; D remains ambiguous. Germline V lookup: CDR1 DFQATT, CDR2 SNEGSKA (reference sequence). The CDR3 has 14 amino acids. The V end lost 3 bases, the J end lost 0 bases, and 6 bases lay between the germline ends. This CDR3 is CSARGASYNSPLHF. CDR3 bases: TGCAGTGCTAGGGGTGCCTCCTATAATTCACCCCTCCACTTT.

This clonotype has more than one count but fewer than ten. As DNA, the CDR3 is TGTGCCAGCAGTTTTGCCTCCCCACGGAATACAGAGCAGTACTTC. As protein: CASSFASPRNTEQYF. The J gene is TRBJ2-7, the V gene TRBV12-3 or TRBV12-4; no clear D. CDR3 length equals 15 residues. V was cut by 3 bases and J by 7 bases, with 19 bases left in between.

The chain recombines TRBV6-5 with TRBJ1-2, with 7 bases lining up with TRBD1. Germline V lookup: CDR1 MNHEY, CDR2 SVGAGI. The trim removed 5 bases at V and 6 bases at J, leaving 3 bases unmatched. The CDR3 spans 12 residues. The CDR3 nucleotides are TGTGCCAGCAGTCCCGGACAGGATGGCTACACCTTC. The encoded protein is CASSPGQDGYTF.

This clonotype was detected only once. The chain is built from TRBV6-2 or TRBV6-3 and TRBJ1-2, with D hard to call. V gave up 3 bases and J gave up 7 bases, with 9 bases separating them. Germline CDR1 MNHEY, CDR2 SVGEGT. The CDR3 runs to 12 residues. CDR3 DNA sequence: TGTGCCAGCAGTTATGTTTCCGGTGGCTACACCTTC. Translating it yields CASSYVSGGYTF.

This clonotype was observed at least ten times. V and J are TRBV20-1 and TRBJ2-3; D is uncertain. V gave up 5 bases and J gave up 2 bases, with 11 bases separating them. The germline CDR1 and CDR2 sequences are DFQATT and SNEGSKA (reference sequence). The CDR3 sequence is 13 residues long. The CDR3 DNA is TGCAGTGCTGAAAGCGTATCCACAGATACGCAGTATTTT. It encodes CSAESVSTDTQYF.

The V gene is TRBV7-6, the J gene TRBJ2-7; possible D gene TRBD1, 6 bases. Trimming shortened V by 5 bases and J by 5 bases, and 10 bases separated the two germline ends. Per the germline V gene, CDR1 is SGHVS and CDR2 is FNYEAQ. There are 12 residues in the CDR3. The CDR3 DNA reads as TGTGCCAGCAGCCAACAGGGTAACGAGCAGTACTTC. Translated, it gives CASSQQGNEQYF.

This clonotype was picked up a small number of times. The chain employs TRBV7-8 and TRBJ2-7; perhaps D is TRBD1 or TRBD2 (6 bases each). There are 14 residues in the CDR3. Germline V lookup: CDR1 SGHVS, CDR2 FQNEAQ. The V and J ends lost 2 bases and 5 bases respectively, with 13 bases between them. In nucleotides, the CDR3 is TGTGCCAGCAGCTTACCAGGGGAGGACGACGAGCAGTACTTC. Protein sequence: CASSLPGEDDEQYF.

This clonotype showed up many times. The chain carries TRBV7-9 and TRBJ1-2; 7 bases are shared with TRBD1. V shed 6 bases and J 7 bases; nucleotides not matched to a gene: 17. The CDR3 spans 16 residues. CDR1 and CDR2 (germline): SEHNR, FQNEAQ (reference sequence). CDR3 in DNA: TGTGCCAGCAGTTCCCAAGTTGGGGACAGAGGAGGTGGCTACACCTTC. It translates to CASSSQVGDRGGGYTF. Together with reference TRBV7-9 and TRBJ1-2, the CDR3 gives the full variable domain: DTGVSQNPRHKITKRGQNVTFRCDPISEHNRLYWYRQTLGQGPEFLTYFQNEAQLEKSRLLSDRFSAERPKGSFSTLEIQRTEQGDSAMYLCASSSQVGDRGGGYTFGSGTRLTVV.

This clonotype was counted between two and nine times. The CDR3, as DNA: TGTGCCAGCAGCGTAGGACTAGTAGGAGAGACCCAGTACTTC. This gives the protein CASSVGLVGETQYF. This rearrangement joins TRBV9 to TRBJ2-5; tentatively, D is TRBD2 (6 bases). Germline CDR1 SGDLS, CDR2 YYNGEE. The CDR3 totals 14 residues. V lost 0 bases and J 4 bases, leaving 10 bases between the germline ends.

This chain links TRBV7-8 with TRBJ1-4; 8 nucleotides line up with TRBD1. The CDR3 length is 14 residues. V shed 9 bases and J 8 bases; nucleotides not matched to a gene: 11. CDR1 SGHVS and CDR2 FQNEAQ come from the germline V gene. CDR3 sequence: CASRGTGRQEKLFF. In DNA form, the CDR3 reads TGTGCCAGTAGAGGGACAGGTCGGCAGGAAAAACTGTTTTTT. Filled out from reference TRBV7-8 and TRBJ1-4, the complete variable domain reads GAGVSQSPRYKVAKRGQDVALRCDPISGHVSLFWYQQALGQGPEFLTYFQNEAQLDKSGLPSDRFFAERPEGSVSTLKIQRTQQEDSAVYLCASRGTGRQEKLFFGSGTQLSVL.

This clonotype has more than one count but fewer than ten. The CDR3 region is CASSPPGLEQYF. CDR3 bases: TGTGCCAGCAGTCCTCCCGGGTTAGAGCAGTACTTC. This chain links TRBV12-3 or TRBV12-4 with TRBJ2-7; D is ambiguous. The CDR3 runs 12 residues. Trimming removed 5 bases from V and 7 bases from J, with 12 bases in between.

The V gene is TRBV7-3, the J gene TRBJ2-2, with TRBD2 matching 9 bases. This CDR3 contains 15 residues. Germline V gene data show CDR1 as SGHTA and CDR2 as FQGTGA. V lost 6 bases and J lost 4; bases outside the gene matches: 6. DNA of the CDR3: TGTGCCAGCAGTTGGCGGGAGGGATTCACCGGGGAGCTGTTTTTT. It translates to CASSWREGFTGELFF.

This clonotype was found a few times. The chain joins TRBV20-1 to TRBJ2-1; TRBD2 agrees at 7 bases. CDR1 and CDR2 (germline): DFQATT, SNEGSKA (reference sequence). CDR3 length: 16 residues. The V segment lost 3 bases and the J segment 5 bases; nucleotides outside the gene matches: 13. The DNA for the CDR3 is TGCAGTGCTAGGCCTAGCGGCCCGATAAATAACAATGAGCAGTTCTTC. The encoded protein is CSARPSGPINNNEQFF.

This sequence joins TRBV14 and TRBJ2-2; D remains unclear. V was trimmed by 1 base and J by 8 bases, leaving 8 bases between them. The CDR3 contains 13 residues. CDR1 and CDR2 from the germline V gene are SGHDN and FVKESK. CDR3 coding DNA: TGTGCCAGCAGCCAAGTACTGCAGGGGGAGCTGTTTTTT. Its protein is CASSQVLQGELFF. Filled out from reference TRBV14 and TRBJ2-2, the complete variable domain reads EAGVTQFPSHSVIEKGQTVTLRCDPISGHDNLYWYRRVMGKEIKFLLHFVKESKQDESGMPNNRFLAERTGGTYSTLKVQPAELEDSGVYFCASSQVLQGELFFGEGSRLTVL.